This record looks at one TCR beta chain sequence and its context. These data belong to a study of technical replicates of blood from several donors. The method was immunoSEQ multiplex PCR; TCRdb's version includes in-frame clones alone and lacks a portion of them. The sample has approximately 51,000 clones; 85% to 95% are singletons. The V and J ends lost 8 bases and 8 bases respectively, with 16 bases between them. The germline CDR1 and CDR2 sequences are SGDLS and YYNGEE. The length of the CDR3 is 12 residues. This receptor was identified in a human donor in good health. Some clones in this sample may be carry-over from other donors' samples. The material sequenced was PBMCs. The chain links TRBV9 to TRBJ2-5, with a possible D match to TRBD1 (5 bases). The CDR3 loop is CASRGSESTQYF. DNA for the CDR3: TGTGCCAGTAGGGGATCCGAGTCAACCCAGTACTTC.